The 29 T cell receptor beta chains in this list originate from one sample, sequenced in a study of control samples from healthy donors and cancer patients (dated by TCRdb to about 2020). Receptor amplification or capture employed the immunoSEQ multiplex PCR assay. TCRdb's version of the immuneACCESS table is confined to in-frame rearrangements and falls short of the full clone set. An unresolved V gene accounts for under half of the shortfall where checked; the remainder is of unknown origin. The sample contains 100,000 to 150,000 clones, around nine tenths of them found a single time. 6.5% to 9.5% of the sample is in the top ten clones. Material: PBMCs. Every receptor here comes from a man aged 50-59 years with head and neck cancer.

The chain employs TRBV10-3 and TRBJ1-5; D is ambiguous. The CDR3 extends over 13 amino acids. V lost 3 bases and J lost 6, with 9 bases in between. Looked up from germline, CDR1 is ENHRY and CDR2 is SYGVKD. For the CDR3, the DNA is TGTGCCATCAGTGATGCGGGCCGTCAGCCCCAGCATTTT. Translated: CAISDAGRQPQHF.

This chain uses TRBV2 with TRBJ2-1; D uncertain. The CDR3 has 15 amino acids. Per the germline V gene, CDR1 is SNHLY and CDR2 is FYNNEI. Trimming cost V 6 bases and J 2 bases, with 14 bases left between them. The CDR3 region has the DNA TGTGCCAGCAGCCCGACCGAACTTACCTACAATGAGCAGTTCTTC. It codes for CASSPTELTYNEQFF.

In its sample, this clone was seen a few times. The chain joins TRBV29-1 to TRBJ1-1, with D possibly TRBD1 on 5 matching bases. Trimming removed 6 bases at V and 1 base at J, with 9 bases between. Germline loops: CDR1 SQVTM, CDR2 ANQGSEA. The CDR3 extends over 12 amino acids. The CDR3 loop is CSVRQTNTEAFF. CDR3 in DNA: TGCAGCGTCAGACAGACGAACACTGAAGCTTTCTTT.

The V gene is TRBV28, the J gene TRBJ2-1; possible D gene TRBD2, 6 bases. The CDR3 totals 15 residues. CDR1 and CDR2 (germline): MDHEN, SYDVKM. Trimming stripped 5 bases from V and 5 bases from J, with 16 bases between. The chain's CDR3 is CASSPPGTHNNEQFF. DNA of the CDR3: TGTGCCAGCAGTCCGCCTGGGACTCATAACAATGAGCAGTTCTTC.

This rearrangement joins TRBV2 to TRBJ2-2; D not certain. This CDR3 has 13 residues. From germline, CDR1 is SNHLY and CDR2 FYNNEI. V was trimmed by 5 bases and J by 3 bases, leaving 7 bases between them. DNA of the CDR3: TGTGCCAGCAGTTTCGCAGACACCGGGGAGCTGTTTTTT. Translating gives CASSFADTGELFF.

This chain links TRBV19 with TRBJ1-4; 9 nucleotides line up with TRBD1. CDR1 is LNHDA, CDR2 SQIVND, per germline (reference sequence). After removal of 4 bases from V and 5 bases from J, the junction contained 5 bases not matched to a gene. This CDR3 contains 15 residues. This CDR3 is CASSRTGDLNEKLFF. In nucleotides, the CDR3 is TGTGCCAGTAGTAGGACAGGGGACCTGAATGAAAAACTGTTTTTT.

The genes are TRBV7-2 and TRBJ1-5; possible D gene TRBD1, 5 bases. V was shortened by 1 base and J by 3 bases, with 10 bases between the two germline ends. The germline V gene encodes CDR1 SGHTA and CDR2 FQGNSA. The CDR3 is 15 residues long. CDR3 amino acids: CASSLEAGFNQPQHF. CDR3 nucleotide sequence: TGTGCCAGCAGCTTAGAGGCAGGGTTCAATCAGCCCCAGCATTTT.

This chain connects TRBV6-4 to TRBJ2-2; D unclear. The germline CDR1 and CDR2 sequences are MRHNA and SNTAGT. This CDR3 is built from 14 residues. Trimming removed 6 bases at V and 6 bases at J, with 14 bases between. The CDR3 DNA is TGTGCCAGCAGCTCCGAGGTAGCAGCCGGGGAGCTGTTTTTT. Its protein is CASSSEVAAGELFF.

The rearrangement uses TRBV5-1 and TRBJ2-6; 9 bases fit TRBD1. This CDR3 contains 19 residues. The V and J ends lost 3 bases and 3 bases, in that order; junction bases with no gene match: 13. Germline V gives CDR1 SGHRS, CDR2 YFSETQ. The CDR3 sequence: CASSSDGTGSLGGANVLTF. As DNA, the CDR3 is TGCGCCAGCAGCTCTGACGGGACAGGGTCCCTGGGTGGGGCCAACGTCCTGACTTTC.

The DNA of the CDR3 is TGTGCCAGCAGTAATGGATTTGGGGTTATTGGGGAGCTGTTTTTT. Its protein is CASSNGFGVIGELFF. The J gene is TRBJ2-2, the V gene TRBV27; D gene ambiguous. The CDR3 runs to 15 residues. Trimming removed 5 bases from V and 8 bases from J, with 18 bases in between. CDR1 MNHEY and CDR2 SMNVEV come from the germline V gene (reference sequence).

The V call is TRBV6-2 or TRBV6-3, the J call TRBJ1-5; D is ambiguous. Germline assignment: CDR1 MNHEY and CDR2 SVGEGT. The CDR3 covers 14 residues. Trimming stripped 3 bases from V and 0 bases from J, with 6 bases between. In DNA form, the CDR3 reads TGTGCCAGCAGTTATGTGTATAGCAATCAGCCCCAGCATTTT. Amino acids: CASSYVYSNQPQHF.

The V call is TRBV5-1, the J call TRBJ2-5; TRBD1 aligns across 10 bases. From germline, CDR1 is SGHRS and CDR2 YFSETQ. This CDR3 is built from 16 residues. After removal of 3 bases from V and 5 bases from J, the junction contained 10 bases not matched to a gene. DNA for the CDR3: TGCGCCAGCAGCTCCTCCGGGACAGGGGCCCAGGAGACCCAGTACTTC. Its protein is CASSSSGTGAQETQYF.

This chain links TRBV6-5 with TRBJ2-2, with D unresolved. Per germline, CDR1 MNHEY and CDR2 SVGAGI. The CDR3 totals 13 residues. Trimming stripped 1 base from V and 9 bases from J, with 9 bases between. The CDR3 sequence is CASSYYSSRELFF. In DNA form, the CDR3 reads TGTGCCAGCAGTTACTATTCCAGCAGGGAGCTGTTTTTT.

This rearrangement joins TRBV7-9 to TRBJ1-4; D remains unclear. From germline, CDR1 is SEHNR and CDR2 FQNEAQ (reference sequence). V shed 1 base and J shed 8 bases, with 11 bases lying between them. The length of the CDR3 is 14 residues. The DNA of the CDR3 is TGTGCCAGCAGCTTAGTTGGGATCGGCGAAAAACTGTTTTTT. Residues: CASSLVGIGEKLFF.

The chain combines TRBV7-6 with TRBJ2-3; TRBD2 aligns across 9 bases. The CDR3 length is 16 residues. CDR1 is SGHVS, CDR2 FNYEAQ, per germline. V gave up 2 bases and J gave up 4 bases; unmatched junction bases: 7. The CDR3: CASSLMAGGPSDTQYF. The CDR3 bases are TGTGCCAGCAGCTTAATGGCGGGAGGGCCATCAGATACGCAGTATTTT.

The chain employs TRBV6-5 and TRBJ2-2, with TRBD1 identical over 7 bases. The CDR3 totals 14 residues. Unmatched junction bases numbered 3, after V lost 7 bases and J lost 1 base. CDR1 MNHEY and CDR2 SVGAGI come from the germline V gene. The CDR3 region is CASIWDRNTGELFF. The CDR3 nucleotides read TGTGCCAGCATTTGGGACAGGAACACCGGGGAGCTGTTTTTT.

This clone appeared a single time. The chain recombines TRBV27 with TRBJ1-1; no definite D call. V lost 1 base to trimming and J lost 4 bases, with 10 bases between them. Germline CDR1 reads MNHEY; CDR2 reads SMNVEV (reference sequence). The CDR3 is made up of 14 amino acids. The CDR3 loop reads CASSLLTTSTEAFF. Written as DNA, the CDR3 is TGTGCCAGCAGTTTATTAACCACCAGCACTGAAGCTTTCTTT.

The chain links TRBV6-2 or TRBV6-3 to TRBJ2-1; 12 nucleotides align to TRBD2. CDR1 MNHEY and CDR2 SVGEGT come from the germline V gene. This CDR3 has 17 amino acids. J was trimmed by 5 bases and V by 2 bases; bases with no gene match: 7. Here the CDR3 reads CASSYPMRTSGNNEQFF. The CDR3 coding sequence is TGTGCCAGCAGTTACCCTATGAGGACTAGCGGGAACAATGAGCAGTTCTTC.

This clone came up once. V usage is TRBV12-5 and J usage is TRBJ1-2; possible D gene TRBD1, 6 bases. The CDR3 is made up of 14 amino acids. The V gene's germline CDR1 is LGHNT and CDR2 FRNRAP. The V end was cut by 5 bases, the J end by 8 bases, with 18 bases between. The CDR3 sequence is CASGPNNREDGYTF. The CDR3 DNA sequence: TGTGCTAGTGGTCCCAATAACAGGGAAGACGGCTACACCTTC. The full variable domain, with the rest looked up from reference TRBV12-5 and TRBJ1-2, is DARVTQTPRHKVTEMGQEVTMRCQPILGHNTVFWYRQTMMQGLELLAYFRNRAPLDDSGMPKDRFSAEMPDATLATLKIQPSEPRDSAVYFCASGPNNREDGYTFGSGTRLTVV.

The chain combines TRBV14 with TRBJ2-1; D is unclear. The CDR3 spans 15 residues. Germline CDR1 reads SGHDN; CDR2 reads FVKESK. V lost 2 bases, J lost 8 bases, and 16 bases lay in between. The CDR3 sequence is CASSQLGTEIDEQFF. The DNA of the CDR3 is TGTGCCAGCAGCCAATTGGGAACAGAGATCGATGAGCAGTTCTTC. The variable domain in full, with the rest retrieved from reference TRBV14 and TRBJ2-1, is EAGVTQFPSHSVIEKGQTVTLRCDPISGHDNLYWYRRVMGKEIKFLLHFVKESKQDESGMPNNRFLAERTGGTYSTLKVQPAELEDSGVYFCASSQLGTEIDEQFFGPGTRLTVL.

The V and J genes are TRBV5-1 and TRBJ2-7; D is ambiguous. Between the trimmed V and J ends, which lost 3 bases and 0 bases, there was a span of 10 bases. The CDR3 runs to 14 residues. CDR1 is SGHRS, CDR2 YFSETQ, per germline. CDR3 sequence reads: CASSSWTVSYEQYF. The CDR3 nucleotides read TGCGCCAGCAGCTCATGGACCGTCTCCTACGAGCAGTACTTC.

The chain links TRBV30 to TRBJ1-5; 7 bases map to TRBD1. CDR3 length: 17 amino acids. Germline CDR1 GTSNPN, CDR2 SVGIG (reference sequence). With 1 base clipped from V and 3 bases from J, the junction kept 12 bases outside the gene matches. CDR3 loop: CAWSAPPTGRDNQPQHF. CDR3 nucleotide sequence: TGTGCCTGGAGTGCGCCCCCGACAGGGAGAGACAATCAGCCCCAGCATTTT. The full variable domain, in which reference TRBV30 and TRBJ1-5 provide the parts outside the CDR3, is SQTIHQWPATLVQPVGSPLSLECTVEGTSNPNLYWYRQAAGRGLQLLFYSVGIGQISSEVPQNLSASRPQDRQFILSSKKLLLSDSGFYLCAWSAPPTGRDNQPQHFGDGTRLSIL.

The chain employs TRBV11-3 and TRBJ2-1; D call uncertain. V was clipped by 5 bases and J by 4 bases, with 15 bases between them. Germline CDR1 reads SGHNT; CDR2 reads YENEEA. The CDR3 contains 15 residues. The CDR3 DNA reads TGTGCCAGCAGCCCCTCAGGAGAGAAATACAATGAGCAGTTCTTC. Its translation is CASSPSGEKYNEQFF.

V is TRBV3-1 (or the pseudogene TRBV3-2) and J is TRBJ1-5; 7 nucleotides match TRBD1. The J segment lost 7 bases and the V segment lost 1 base, leaving 4 bases of the junction unmatched. Germline CDR1 is LGHDT and CDR2 is YNNKEL (reference sequence). This CDR3 has 14 residues. CDR3 in DNA: TGTGCCAGCAGCCAAGGACAGGGAATCCAGCCCCAGCATTTT. Translated: CASSQGQGIQPQHF.

This clone has a single count. This chain connects TRBV7-3 to TRBJ2-6, with D unresolved. Germline V gene sequence: CDR1 SGHTA, CDR2 FQGTGA. Trimming took off 3 bases at V and 4 bases at J, with 10 bases between the two ends. The CDR3 contains 15 residues. The CDR3 DNA reads TGTGCCAGCAGCTTTCCTGGGTCGGGGGCCAACGTCCTGACTTTC. It yields the protein CASSFPGSGANVLTF.

This clone was counted only a few times. The V call is TRBV27, the J call TRBJ2-5; perhaps TRBD1 as D (6 bases). This CDR3 spans 12 amino acids. Germline values: CDR1 MNHEY, CDR2 SMNVEV (reference sequence). Deletions cut 3 bases from V and 4 bases from J, with 6 bases between. The CDR3 region has the DNA TGTGCCAGCAGTTTCAGGGGAGAGACCCAGTACTTC. Its protein product is CASSFRGETQYF.

This clone showed up just once. V and J are TRBV19 and TRBJ1-2; the match to TRBD1 covers 8 bases. This CDR3 spans 16 amino acids. CDR1 is LNHDA, CDR2 SQIVND, per germline (reference sequence). V was pared by 5 bases and J by 2 bases, with 10 bases of the junction left unmatched. The CDR3 protein is CASSAPDREPNYGYTF. CDR3 nucleotide sequence: TGTGCCAGTAGTGCCCCGGACAGGGAACCGAACTATGGCTACACCTTC.

This sequence joins TRBV11-2 and TRBJ1-2, with D uncertain. Trimming pared 5 bases from V and 2 bases from J, leaving 12 bases between. Germline CDR1 reads SGHAT; CDR2 reads FQNNGV. There are 14 residues in the CDR3. The CDR3 is CASSGFEENYGYTF. The CDR3 DNA sequence: TGTGCCAGCAGCGGGTTTGAAGAGAACTATGGCTACACCTTC.

The gene calls are TRBV19 and TRBJ1-5; 8 bases match TRBD1. Germline V CDR1 and CDR2: LNHDA, SQIVND (reference sequence). The CDR3 has 15 residues. The junction had 8 bases not matched to a gene; V was cut back by 5 bases and J by 5 bases. CDR3 protein: CASSVLPGGHQPQHF. CDR3 nucleotides: TGTGCCAGTAGTGTTCTTCCAGGGGGCCATCAGCCCCAGCATTTT.